These 25 T cell receptor beta chains were all obtained from the same sample, sequenced in a study of blood T cell repertoires in COVID-19. Assay used: immunoSEQ multiplex PCR; TCRdb lists only in-frame clones, some missing. The sample holds almost 500,000 clones; approximately 86% are singletons and the top ten take 6.5% to 9.5%. The specimen sequenced was PBMCs or T cells enriched from blood (not recorded which). These receptors came from a woman aged 60-75 years who had recovered from COVID-19.

V and J are TRBV9 and TRBJ1-2, with TRBD1 matching over 7 bases. V was pared by 4 bases and J by 8 bases, with 11 bases of the junction left unmatched. Germline loops: CDR1 SGDLS, CDR2 YYNGEE. The CDR3 loop spans 14 amino acids. The CDR3 DNA is TGTGCCAGCAGCCCAGCTACAGGGGTAGGGGGCTACACCTTC. It translates to CASSPATGVGGYTF.

The chain recombines TRBV5-1 with TRBJ2-3; 12 nucleotides align to TRBD2. V lost 3 bases and J lost 5; bases outside the gene matches: 7. The CDR3 is made up of 16 amino acids. CDR1 is SGHRS, CDR2 YFSETQ, per germline. The CDR3 bases are TGCGCCAGCAGCTCTACTAGCGGGGGGTCTTTAGATACGCAGTATTTT. Translated: CASSSTSGGSLDTQYF.

The V gene is TRBV5-1, the J gene TRBJ1-5; unclear D gene. V shed 2 bases and J shed 1 base, with 10 bases lying between them. Germline-derived CDR1 and CDR2 are SGHRS and YFSETQ. CDR3 length: 15 residues. CDR3 loop: CASSFLPSSNQPQHF. Here the CDR3 DNA reads TGCGCCAGCAGCTTCCTTCCTTCCAGCAATCAGCCCCAGCATTTT.

The chain links TRBV12-3 or TRBV12-4 to TRBJ1-3; D is perhaps TRBD1 (5 bases). V dropped 7 bases and J dropped 1 base, with 5 bases sitting between them. This CDR3 spans 12 amino acids. CDR3 amino acids: CASKGSGNTIYF. The CDR3 DNA reads as TGTGCCAGCAAGGGGTCTGGAAACACCATATATTTT.

This chain links TRBV14 with TRBJ1-1; TRBD1 aligns across 9 bases. V trimming: 4 bases; J trimming: 4 bases; junction bases outside the gene matches: 4. Germline CDR1 and CDR2: SGHDN and FVKESK. There are 14 residues in the CDR3. CDR3 DNA sequence: TGTGCCAGCAGCCGACAGGGGGGGTTCACTGAAGCTTTCTTT. This gives the protein CASSRQGGFTEAFF.

The V and J genes are TRBV10-3 and TRBJ2-7, with D possibly matching TRBD1 (5 bases). The CDR3 contains 12 residues. The V gene lost 3 bases and the J gene lost 7 bases, with 10 bases spanning the gap. Looked up from germline, CDR1 is ENHRY and CDR2 is SYGVKD. This CDR3 is CAISEAGSEQYV. The CDR3 DNA sequence: TGTGCCATCAGTGAAGCAGGGTCTGAGCAGTACGTC.

This chain links TRBV6-1 with TRBJ2-6; D possibly corresponds to TRBD1 (6 bases). This CDR3 is built from 17 residues. Germline V gene sequence: CDR1 MNHNS, CDR2 SASEGT. The germline V and J ends were trimmed by 4 bases and 0 bases, with 13 bases remaining between them. This CDR3 is CASSARQVPSGANVLTF. The CDR3 DNA sequence: TGTGCCAGCAGTGCCCGACAGGTTCCCTCTGGGGCCAACGTCCTGACTTTC.

The rearrangement joins TRBV5-4 to TRBJ1-2; D remains unclear. CDR1 and CDR2 from the germline V gene are SGHNT and YYREEE (reference sequence). The CDR3 covers 13 residues. The V end was cut by 3 bases, the J end by 4 bases, with 10 bases between. The CDR3 reads CASSSVEGYGYTF. The CDR3 nucleotides are TGTGCCAGCAGCTCTGTCGAGGGCTATGGCTACACCTTC. Looking up the rest from reference TRBV5-4 and TRBJ1-2 gives the full variable domain: ETGVTQSPTHLIKTRGQQVTLRCSSQSGHNTVSWYQQALGQGPQFIFQYYREEENGRGNFPPRFSGLQFPNYSSELNVNALELDDSALYLCASSSVEGYGYTFGSGTRLTVV.

V and J are TRBV30 and TRBJ2-4; D is possibly TRBD1 (6 bases). Trimming stripped 4 bases from V and 0 bases from J, with 28 bases between. Per the germline V gene, CDR1 is GTSNPN and CDR2 is SVGIG (reference sequence). CDR3 length: 20 residues. Here the CDR3 DNA reads TGTGCCTGGACTTCAATCTTTAGGGACACCGATTCCTTAGCCAAAAACATTCAGTACTTC. Protein product: CAWTSIFRDTDSLAKNIQYF.

V usage is TRBV7-2 and J usage is TRBJ1-2; possibly TRBD1 for D (6 bases). V lost 3 bases, J lost 1 base, and 9 bases lay in between. The CDR3 sequence is 14 residues long. Germline V gene data show CDR1 as SGHTA and CDR2 as FQGNSA. CDR3 DNA: TGTGCCAGCAGCTTGGGACATATTAACTATGGCTACACCTTC. It translates to CASSLGHINYGYTF.

Concerning this clone: In the same sample, other DNA sequences code for this CDR3. This chain links TRBV6-6 with TRBJ1-5, with a weak D call TRBD1 (6 bases). Deletions cut 5 bases from V and 7 bases from J, with 6 bases between. Germline V gene data show CDR1 as MNHNY and CDR2 as SVGAGI (reference sequence). The CDR3 spans 11 residues. The CDR3 loop reads CASSGGQPQHF. CDR3 nucleotides: TGTGCCAGCAGTGGGGGCCAGCCCCAGCATTTT.

The chain joins TRBV29-1 to TRBJ2-5, with TRBD2 identical over 9 bases. The germline V gene encodes CDR1 SQVTM and CDR2 ANQGSEA. The CDR3 extends over 13 amino acids. V shed 6 bases, J shed 4 bases, and the junction held 6 bases outside the gene matches. CDR3 residues: CSVVTAGGETQYF. The CDR3 bases are TGCAGCGTCGTAACAGCGGGGGGAGAGACCCAGTACTTC. The whole variable domain, remainder taken from reference TRBV29-1 and TRBJ2-5, is SAVISQKPSRDICQRGTSLTIQCQVDSQVTMMFWYRQQPGQSLTLIATANQGSEATYESGFVIDKFPISRPNLTFSTLTVSNMSPEDSSIYLCSVVTAGGETQYFGPGTRLLVL.

The V and J genes are TRBV6-4 and TRBJ1-1, with a possible D match to TRBD1 (6 bases). This CDR3 is built from 16 residues. Trimming took off 4 bases at V and 3 bases at J, with 18 bases between the two ends. CDR1 is MRHNA, CDR2 SNTAGT, per germline. The CDR3 DNA reads as TGTGCCAGCAGTGCTTACCCCAGGGGACGGGACACTGAAGCTTTCTTT. As protein: CASSAYPRGRDTEAFF.

This clone was found once. This sequence joins TRBV24-1 and TRBJ1-5, with TRBD1 identical over 10 bases. The CDR3 spans 16 residues. CDR1 is KGHDR, CDR2 SFDVKD, per germline. The trim removed 4 bases at V and 6 bases at J, leaving 8 bases unmatched. The CDR3 coding sequence is TGTGCCACCAGTGACCCGGGACAGGGGAACGGTCAGCCCCAGCATTTT. It codes for CATSDPGQGNGQPQHF.

The chain joins TRBV10-3 to TRBJ1-4; 7 bases match TRBD1. This CDR3 region has 15 residues. The junction had 10 bases not matched to a gene; V was cut back by 6 bases and J by 6 bases. From germline, CDR1 is ENHRY and CDR2 SYGVKD. The chain's CDR3 is CAIRSPGQKDEKLFF. For the CDR3, the DNA is TGTGCCATCAGATCTCCGGGACAGAAAGATGAAAAACTGTTTTTT.

The chain couples TRBV5-1 to TRBJ2-1; TRBD1 aligns across 8 bases. The germline V gene has CDR1 SGHRS and CDR2 YFSETQ. With 4 bases clipped from V and 0 bases from J, the junction kept 3 bases outside the gene matches. This CDR3 comprises 15 residues. The CDR3: CASSPTGGSYNEQFF. The CDR3 DNA reads TGCGCCAGCAGCCCTACAGGGGGCTCCTACAATGAGCAGTTCTTC.

In DNA form, the CDR3 reads TGTGCCAGTAGGGGGGCCAGCACAGATACGCAGTATTTT. This translates into CASRGASTDTQYF. The chain uses TRBV19 and TRBJ2-3, with D possibly matching TRBD1 (6 bases). The CDR3 sequence is 13 residues long. V shed 6 bases and J shed 0 bases, with 7 bases lying between them. CDR1 LNHDA and CDR2 SQIVND come from the germline V gene (reference sequence). Full variable domain (missing parts from reference TRBV19 and TRBJ2-3): DGGITQSPKYLFRKEGQNVTLSCEQNLNHDAMYWYRQDPGQGLRLIYYSQIVNDFQKGDIAEGYSVSREKKESFPLTVTSAQKNPTAFYLCASRGASTDTQYFGPGTRLTVL.

This chain links TRBV7-8 with TRBJ2-1, with a tentative D call TRBD2 (7 bases). Trimming removed 3 bases at V and 4 bases at J, with 16 bases between. Germline CDR1 reads SGHVS; CDR2 reads FQNEAQ. This CDR3 spans 16 amino acids. CDR3 sequence: CASSFMGGARYNEQFF. CDR3 nucleotide sequence: TGTGCCAGCAGCTTTATGGGGGGGGCAAGGTACAATGAGCAGTTCTTC. Supplemented by reference TRBV7-8 and TRBJ2-1, the full variable domain reads GAGVSQSPRYKVAKRGQDVALRCDPISGHVSLFWYQQALGQGPEFLTYFQNEAQLDKSGLPSDRFFAERPEGSVSTLKIQRTQQEDSAVYLCASSFMGGARYNEQFFGPGTRLTVL.

This clone was observed a single time. The chain employs TRBV19 and TRBJ1-3; unclear D gene. The ends were cut back, 5 bases at V and 4 bases at J, with 15 bases in the middle. This CDR3 spans 15 amino acids. Germline values: CDR1 LNHDA, CDR2 SQIVND (reference sequence). The CDR3 here is CASSRQALSGNTIYF. The DNA of the CDR3 is TGTGCCAGTAGTCGGCAGGCCCTCTCGGGAAACACCATATATTTT.

This chain uses TRBV7-6 with TRBJ2-2, with a weak D call TRBD2 (5 bases). The CDR3 length is 14 residues. Germline CDR1 and CDR2: SGHVS and FNYEAQ. The CDR3: CGTRDRLDTGELFF. In nucleotides, the CDR3 is TGTGGTACTAGGGATCGGCTAGACACCGGGGAGCTGTTTTTT.

The chain joins TRBV28 to TRBJ1-1; 7 bases line up with TRBD1. The germline V gene encodes CDR1 MDHEN and CDR2 SYDVKM. This CDR3 region has 14 residues. After removal of 4 bases from V and 4 bases from J, the junction contained 6 bases not matched to a gene. CDR3 sequence (DNA): TGTGCCAGCAGTTCCGGAGACAGGGCCACTGAAGCTTTCTTT. This gives the protein CASSSGDRATEAFF.

The rearrangement joins TRBV11-2 to TRBJ2-7; tentative D call: TRBD2 (6 bases). V lost 1 base and J lost 2, with 9 bases in between. The germline V gene has CDR1 SGHAT and CDR2 FQNNGV. The CDR3 spans 14 residues. The CDR3: CASSLGRGAYEQYV. The DNA for the CDR3 is TGTGCCAGCAGCTTAGGACGCGGGGCCTACGAGCAGTACGTC.

This clone has a single count. The chain recombines TRBV19 with TRBJ2-3, with D possibly being TRBD2 (5 bases). Trimming cost V 4 bases and J 1 base, with 12 bases left between them. This CDR3 is 15 amino acids long. Germline CDR1 is LNHDA and CDR2 is SQIVND (reference sequence). The CDR3 coding sequence is TGTGCCAGTAGTACCGGGGTTATTGGCACAGATACGCAGTATTTT. Translated: CASSTGVIGTDTQYF.

The gene calls are TRBV25-1 and TRBJ1-2; D gene ambiguous. Germline lookup yields CDR1 MGHDK and CDR2 SYGVNS. The V gene lost 1 base and the J gene lost 8 bases, with 11 bases spanning the gap. CDR3 length: 13 residues. The CDR3 sequence is CASSEFPWRGYTF. CDR3 coding DNA: TGTGCCAGCAGTGAATTCCCTTGGCGGGGCTACACCTTC.

The chain links TRBV5-6 to TRBJ2-5; 9 bases align to TRBD2. CDR1 and CDR2 (germline): SGHDT, YYEEEE. Trimming at V came to 0 bases and at J to 4 bases, leaving 10 bases not matched to a gene. The CDR3 runs 17 residues. This chain's CDR3 is CASSLDLRGGDTETQYF. The CDR3 DNA is TGTGCCAGCAGCTTGGATTTGCGGGGGGGCGATACAGAGACCCAGTACTTC.